Listed below are T cell receptor beta chains from one sample, sequenced in a study of Ad26.COV2.S vaccination and SARS-CoV-2 variants. This table comes from immunoSEQ multiplex PCR, and its TCRdb copy is limited to in-frame clones, with some not included. The table has some 350,000 clones, under 95% seen once. The source was peripheral blood, collected after recovery from COVID-19. Receptor source: a human donor who had recovered from COVID-19. CDR3s include the opening cysteine and the closing phenylalanine or tryptophan. A D gene is named only where the DNA matches it firmly. The size of a clone is reported for some rows only, either as once, few or many, or as a class for expanded clones.

>TRBJ2-2|TRBV12-5|NA|TRBD1
TGTGCTAGTGGTTTGGGCCCCGGGACAGGGGACGCGAACACCGGGGAGCTGTTTTTT
CASGLGPGTGDANTGELFF
>TRBJ1-5|TRBV6-5|NA|TRBD1
TGTGCCAGCCGTAACCCAGGGGGTTTGCGTCAGCCCCAGCATTTT
CASRNPGGLRQPQHF
>TRBJ2-5|TRBV10-3|NA|NA
TGTGCCATCAGTGAGTCATTGGGGGCCCAGATCGGAGAGACCCAGTACTTC
CAISESLGAQIGETQYF
>TRBJ2-3|TRBV5-4|NA|NA
TGTGCCAGCAGCTTTTTAGGGGGAGATACGCAGTATTTT
CASSFLGGDTQYF
>TRBJ1-1|TRBV12-3/TRBV12-4|NA|NA
TGTGCCACCGGGTACAGGGCTACTGAAGCTTTCTTT
CATGYRATEAFF
>TRBJ2-1|TRBV7-9|NA|TRBD2
TGTGCCAGCAGCGGACACGGACTAGCGGGGTACAATGAGCAGTTCTTC
CASSGHGLAGYNEQFF
>TRBJ2-7|TRBV12-3/TRBV12-4|NA|TRBD1
TGTGCCAGCAATAGGGACAGGGTCGGCGAGCAGTACTTC
CASNRDRVGEQYF
>TRBJ2-5|TRBV19|NA|TRBD1
TGTGCCAGTAGTGGGGACAGACCTTTCCAAGAGACCCAGTACTTC
CASSGDRPFQETQYF
>TRBJ2-3|TRBV15|NA|NA
TGTGCCACCAGCAGACTCGGGCGTCAGGGAACAGATACGCAGTATTTT
CATSRLGRQGTDTQYF
>TRBJ2-6|TRBV9|NA|TRBD1
TGTGCCAGCAGCAGATACAGGGGTGGTGGGGCCAACGTCCTGACTTTC
CASSRYRGGGANVLTF
>TRBJ2-1|TRBV6-4|NA|NA
TGTGCCAGCAGTCAGGAGGGGGGGCCCTACAATGAGCAGTTCTTC
CASSQEGGPYNEQFF
>TRBJ2-1|TRBV20-1|NA|NA
TGCAGTGCCTACGGACAGAATGAGCAGTTCTTC
CSAYGQNEQFF
>TRBJ1-5|TRBV5-6|once|NA
TGTGCCAGCAGCTTGGCAGATAGCAATCAGCCCCAGCATTTT
CASSLADSNQPQHF
>TRBJ1-1|TRBV21-1|NA|NA
TGTGCCAGCAGCCCACAGAACCAGGGCGACTGGGGCACTGAAGCTTTCTTT
CASSPQNQGDWGTEAFF
>TRBJ1-2|TRBV5-4|NA|TRBD1
TGTGCCAGCAGCTTGAGCTCAGGGACAGGGGGCTACTATGGCTACACCTTC
CASSLSSGTGGYYGYTF
>TRBJ1-1|TRBV19|NA|NA
TGTGCCAGTAGTATCCGGAGGGTGGGCACTGAAGCTTTCTTT
CASSIRRVGTEAFF
>TRBJ1-3|TRBV13|NA|TRBD1
TGTGCCAGCAGTCCCGGACAGGCCGGAAACACCATATATTTT
CASSPGQAGNTIYF
>TRBJ2-2|TRBV11-2|once|NA
TGTGCCAGCAGAGTTCCGGGGGGCCGTTCCGGGGAGCTGTTTTTT
CASRVPGGRSGELFF
>TRBJ2-5|TRBV6-5|NA|TRBD1
TGTGCCAGCAGTTACTCGACAGGGGTCCAAGAGACCCAGTACTTC
CASSYSTGVQETQYF
>TRBJ2-3|TRBV7-2|NA|NA
TGTGCCAGCAGGTCGCGGGATCCCCTCACAGATACGCAGTATTTT
CASRSRDPLTDTQYF
>TRBJ2-7|TRBV6-5|NA|TRBD1
TGTGCCAGCAGAGGGACAGGGGACTACGAGCAGTACTTC
CASRGTGDYEQYF
>TRBJ2-1|TRBV3-1/TRBV3-2|once|NA
TGTGCCAGCAGCCAACCGACAGGGAGGAATGAGCAGTTCTTC
CASSQPTGRNEQFF
>TRBJ2-7|TRBV13|NA|NA
TGTGCCAGCAGCCCCCGGGTCGAGCAGTACTTC
CASSPRVEQYF
>TRBJ1-1|TRBV7-8|NA|NA
TGTGCCAGCAGCTTATATCCTCGGGGATCCACTGAAGCTTTCTTT
CASSLYPRGSTEAFF
>TRBJ2-7|TRBV6-5|NA|TRBD1
TGTGCCAGCAGTTACTCAACAGGGGGGTACTACGAGCAGTACTTC
CASSYSTGGYYEQYF
>TRBJ2-3|TRBV5-6|NA|TRBD2
TGTGCCAGCAGCTACGCCTTGGGACTAGCGGGGGGAGCAGATACGCAGTATTTT
CASSYALGLAGGADTQYF
>TRBJ1-2|TRBV12-5|few|TRBD1
TGTGCTAGTGCCCCGCCGGACAGGGAGTTAAACTATGGCTACACCTTC
CASAPPDRELNYGYTF
>TRBJ2-7|TRBV11-2|NA|NA
TGTGCCAGCAGCTTAGATCGGGGAGAGCAGTACTTC
CASSLDRGEQYF
>TRBJ1-2|TRBV10-3|NA|TRBD1
TGTGCCATCAGGGACAGGGAGAATGGCTACACCTTC
CAIRDRENGYTF
>TRBJ2-2|TRBV7-9|NA|NA
TGTGCCAGCAGCTTACAGGGGGGAAACACCGGGGAGCTGTTTTTT
CASSLQGGNTGELFF
>TRBJ2-7|TRBV5-4|NA|TRBD1
TGTGCCAGCAGCTCGCAACCGGGACAGGGCTACGAGCAGTACTTC
CASSSQPGQGYEQYF
>TRBJ1-2|TRBV12-3/TRBV12-4|NA|NA
TGTGCCAGCAGCTCGACGGGCTATGGCTACACCTTC
CASSSTGYGYTF
>TRBJ1-1|TRBV6-5|NA|TRBD1
TGTGCCAGCGGACAGGGACGGAACACTGAAGCTTTCTTT
CASGQGRNTEAFF
>TRBJ2-7|TRBV5-1|NA|NA
TGCGCCAGCAGGGTTTCCGGGTCAAGCTCCTACGAGCAGTACTTC
CASRVSGSSSYEQYF
>TRBJ2-2|TRBV6-2/TRBV6-3|NA|TRBD1
TGTGCCAGCAGTTACACCCGGGACAGACTGAACACCGGGGAGCTGTTTTTT
CASSYTRDRLNTGELFF
>TRBJ1-1|TRBV6-5|few|NA
TGTGCCAGCAGTTACTCACGGGACGTAGGGTTTGAAGCTTTCTTT
CASSYSRDVGFEAFF
>TRBJ1-5|TRBV6-5|once|NA
TGTGCCAGCAGCACGGGCAATCAGCCCCAGCATTTT
CASSTGNQPQHF
>TRBJ2-1|TRBV29-1|NA|TRBD2
TGCAGCGTTGATCGCGGGGGGGTTTACAATGAGCAGTTCTTC
CSVDRGGVYNEQFF
>TRBJ1-1|TRBV5-1|NA|NA
TGCGCCAGCAGCTTAGGGTGGCAGGGGAACACTGAAGCTTTCTTT
CASSLGWQGNTEAFF
>TRBJ2-5|TRBV5-4|NA|TRBD2
TGTGCCAGCAGCTACGCGGGGGGGTCACAAGAGACCCAGTACTTC
CASSYAGGSQETQYF
>TRBJ1-5|TRBV6-2/TRBV6-3|NA|NA
TGTGCCAGCAGTTACCAACAGAATCAGCCCCAGCATTTT
CASSYQQNQPQHF
>TRBJ1-2|TRBV19|NA|NA
TGTGCCAGTAAGACCGATTACTATGGCTACACCTTC
CASKTDYYGYTF
>TRBJ1-6|TRBV28|NA|TRBD1
TGTGCCAGCAGTTTACCCAGGGGGTATGGTTCACCCCTCCACTTT
CASSLPRGYGSPLHF
>TRBJ2-7|TRBV7-9|once|TRBD1
TGTGCCAGCAGCTGGGACAGGGGGGTAGGATACGAGCAGTACTTC
CASSWDRGVGYEQYF
>TRBJ2-1|TRBV14|NA|NA
TGTGCCAGCAGCCAAGATTTGGGGGCTAGTGGAGATGAGCAGTTCTTC
CASSQDLGASGDEQFF
>TRBJ1-5|TRBV6-5|NA|NA
TGTGCCAGCAGTTACTCATCAGGTAGCAATCAGCCCCAGCATTTT
CASSYSSGSNQPQHF
>TRBJ2-5|TRBV5-1|NA|TRBD2
TGCGCCAGCAGCCTCGGGCCGGGGGGCCAAGAGACCCAGTACTTC
CASSLGPGGQETQYF
>TRBJ1-2|TRBV7-9|few|NA
TGTGCCAGTCGGGCCGAAAACTATGGCTACACCTTC
CASRAENYGYTF